This TCR beta chain was obtained from a study of vaccination effects on CD4 cells after COVID-19. As for this clone: The antigen remains unidentified.

The CDR3 spans 15 residues. Germline CDR1 is MNHEY and CDR2 is SVGAGI. With 4 bases removed from V and 10 bases from J, the gap between germline ends came to 20 bases. In the ViraFEST assay, antigen-specific CD4+ clonotypes were identified by expansion after peptide-pool stimulation. On roughly day 9 of culture, CD4+ T cells were separated out. The person acquired a PCR-confirmed SARS-CoV-2 infection between March and December 2020. Serving as the negative control culture was a pool of HIV-1 Nef peptides. Profiled with immunoSEQ multiplex PCR; TCRdb holds only in-frame clones, not every one. Of tens of thousands of clones in the sample, around 80% were seen once. Study-wide results and limits: Sampling in the study covered few convalescent patients and included no early post-infection timepoints. Clones of infection and vaccine origin contracted markedly late after vaccination. Newly vaccine-induced clones made up most of the convalescents' post-vaccine spike-reactive clones.

The specimen was CD4+ T cells from PBMCs cultured with HIV peptides, collected before COVID-19 vaccination. The subset is: HIV-1 Nef peptide pool negative control/reference culture. This clonotype originated in a human donor who had a prior SARS-CoV-2 infection. The chain recombines TRBV6-5 with TRBJ2-1; D perhaps matches TRBD1 (5 bases). For the CDR3, the DNA is TGTGCCAGCAGTTTAGGACACGGCTACTATGGAGAGCAGTTCTTC. Protein product: CASSLGHGYYGEQFF.